This T cell receptor beta chain was recovered during a study of blood T cells in healthy people across ages (dated by TCRdb to the mid-2010s). A note on the overall study: In model experiments, template switching captured about one uniquely barcoded TCR beta cDNA molecule for every two T cells. Using deep sequencing normalized with unique cDNA molecular identifiers, the study measured how TCR beta repertoire diversity changes with age. Donors were grouped into four age groups: young (average roughly 17 years), middle-aged (roughly 37), aged (62) and long-lived (just over 80). To avoid experimental bias, donors of different ages were randomly spread across the sequencing lanes. The study analyzed two additional independent replicas of 1 million unique cDNA reads from the same blood draw for two donors, one aged 18 to 30 and one aged 80 or older. On the study overall, not on this receptor specifically: Observed TCR beta diversity per million T cells fell roughly linearly with age, and a significant reduction was already apparent by age about 43. Estimates of total diversity based on one million sequenced T cells were regarded as lower bounds and as underestimates. Compared with the aged group, more naive CD4+ T cells, fewer expanded clones and increased TCR diversity were shown by the long-lived group, suggesting age selection. Because donor CMV infection status was unknown, age-related changes in expanded clonotypes were potentially confounded. There was a strong correlation between observed TCR beta diversity and the percentage of naive T cells measured by flow cytometry. Bulk unsorted PBMC profiling prevented conclusive comparison of naive and antigen-experienced compartments.

Comments on this clonotype: It has no known antigen specificity. Nothing much larger sits one base from this clone, and base qualities are not available.

Donors were 39 systemically healthy Caucasian individuals from Russia aged roughly 6 to 90 years. Approximately 11 milliliters of peripheral blood were drawn from each donor into EDTA-treated Vacutainer tubes. Ficoll-Paque density-gradient centrifugation was used to isolate PBMCs, with at least 7 million per sample. Total RNA, at least 6 micrograms per sample, was extracted from PBMCs with Trizol reagent. For every donor, an aliquot of PBMCs went through flow cytometry to measure the percentages of naive CD45RAhigh/CD27high T cells. Libraries were built with 5' RACE. Sequenced on an Illumina HiSeq 2500. A second roughly 6 to 12 cycle PCR used a sample-barcoded 5' primer and a J-beta primer mix. Each TCR beta cDNA molecule received a unique molecular identifier from a template-switch 5' adaptor carrying 12 random nucleotides. Each sample yielded at least 3 million CDR3-containing paired-end reads. The Mint cDNA synthesis kit, primed by a TRBC-specific oligonucleotide, was used to synthesize first-strand cDNA from all RNA. All cDNA was treated with uracil-DNA glycosylase and then went through a first 18-cycle PCR with the universal primers M1SS and BC2_uni_R. Turning to the authors' computational methods: Each sample was normalized by randomly selecting 1 million high-quality reads, each carrying a distinct molecular identifier. Instead of being binned into consensus sequences, reads that shared molecular identifiers were thrown out. MiTCR, with a Q25 quality threshold and the strictest error-elimination algorithm, was used for CDR3 identification, clonotype clustering and error correction. A nonparametric unseen species model with Euler transformation was used to estimate lower-bound total TCR beta diversity. TCRdb applied fastp at Q25 and MiXCR to the public reads, then kept only in-frame beta chains. Rows matching on CDR3 protein sequence are summarized as one entry with the most common DNA and genes. TCRdb's processing, not the study's, gives the V and J calls here. In this sample the table shows 550,000 to 750,000 distinct CDR3 sequences, roughly 20% of which occur a single time. The top ten clones comprise roughly 3.9% of the sample.

V is clipped by 8 bases and J by 3 bases, and the sequence between their germline boundaries is 16 bases long. Taken from cysteine to phenylalanine, the CDR3 has 15 residues. The entry retains the CDR3 DNA only, 45 bases that are in frame from base 1. Via the germline V gene (reference sequence), CDR1 is LNHDA and CDR2 SQIVND. Sequenced input: blood. This receptor chain uses TRBV19 and TRBJ1-4, with TRBD1 perhaps the D gene, on 5 matching bases. The receptor was derived from a man in his 70s in good health. Here is the DNA: TGTGCCAGTTCTACTAGACAGATGGCTAATGAAAAACTGTTTTTT. Its protein product is CASSTRQMANEKLFF.